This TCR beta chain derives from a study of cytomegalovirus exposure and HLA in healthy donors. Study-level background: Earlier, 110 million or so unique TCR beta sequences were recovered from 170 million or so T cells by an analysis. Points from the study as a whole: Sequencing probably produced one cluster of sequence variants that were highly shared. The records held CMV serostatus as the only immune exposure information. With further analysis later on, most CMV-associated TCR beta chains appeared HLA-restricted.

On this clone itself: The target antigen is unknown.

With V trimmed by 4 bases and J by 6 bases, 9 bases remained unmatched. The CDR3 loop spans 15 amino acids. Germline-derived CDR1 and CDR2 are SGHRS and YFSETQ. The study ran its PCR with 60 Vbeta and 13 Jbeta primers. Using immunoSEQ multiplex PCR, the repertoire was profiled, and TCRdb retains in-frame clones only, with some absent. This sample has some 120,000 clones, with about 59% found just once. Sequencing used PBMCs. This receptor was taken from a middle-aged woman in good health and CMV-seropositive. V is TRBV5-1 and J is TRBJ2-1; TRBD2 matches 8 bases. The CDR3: CASSAPAGGLNEQFF. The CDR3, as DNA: TGCGCCAGCAGCGCCCCGGCGGGAGGACTCAATGAGCAGTTCTTC.